This TCR beta chain was sequenced during a study of regulatory T cells in long-lasting Graves disease. J was trimmed by 1 base and V by 2 bases; bases with no gene match: 5. Germline CDR1 and CDR2: SGHAT and FQNNGV. This CDR3 contains 15 residues. Described time point: newly diagnosed GD, antithyroid drugs for less than 3 months. RNA from PBMCs was the source of the TCR library. This clonotype occurred many times. Relying on iRepertoire HTBI primers and Arm-PCR of CDR3 regions, the team built TCR beta libraries. TCRdb redid the calling of the multiplex PCR reads with MiXCR, one entry per CDR3 protein. The table lists some 560,000 distinct CDR3 sequences, around 16% of them singletons. These data were also filed under a second study, of T cells in Graves' hyperthyroidism and ophthalmopathy.

This clonotype was obtained from a woman aged 35-60 years with Graves disease. The sequenced sample was peripheral blood mononuclear cells (PBMCs), obtained at new diagnosis, from a patient treated with antithyroid drugs. The chain recombines TRBV11-2 with TRBJ2-7; TRBD1 matches 7 bases. CDR3 nucleotides: TGTGCCAGCAGCTTAAGAGAGGGGGCGTCCTACGAGCAGTACTTC. Translated: CASSLREGASYEQYF.